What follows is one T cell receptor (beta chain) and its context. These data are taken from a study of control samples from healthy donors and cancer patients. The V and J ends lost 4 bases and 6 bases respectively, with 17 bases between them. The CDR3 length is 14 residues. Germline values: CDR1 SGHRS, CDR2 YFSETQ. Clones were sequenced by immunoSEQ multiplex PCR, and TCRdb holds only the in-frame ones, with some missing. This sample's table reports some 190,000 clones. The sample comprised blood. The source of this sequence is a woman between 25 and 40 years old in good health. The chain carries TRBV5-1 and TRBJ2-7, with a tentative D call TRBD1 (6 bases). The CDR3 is CASSPNLDSGEQYF. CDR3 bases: TGCGCCAGCAGCCCAAACCTGGACAGCGGCGAGCAGTACTTC.